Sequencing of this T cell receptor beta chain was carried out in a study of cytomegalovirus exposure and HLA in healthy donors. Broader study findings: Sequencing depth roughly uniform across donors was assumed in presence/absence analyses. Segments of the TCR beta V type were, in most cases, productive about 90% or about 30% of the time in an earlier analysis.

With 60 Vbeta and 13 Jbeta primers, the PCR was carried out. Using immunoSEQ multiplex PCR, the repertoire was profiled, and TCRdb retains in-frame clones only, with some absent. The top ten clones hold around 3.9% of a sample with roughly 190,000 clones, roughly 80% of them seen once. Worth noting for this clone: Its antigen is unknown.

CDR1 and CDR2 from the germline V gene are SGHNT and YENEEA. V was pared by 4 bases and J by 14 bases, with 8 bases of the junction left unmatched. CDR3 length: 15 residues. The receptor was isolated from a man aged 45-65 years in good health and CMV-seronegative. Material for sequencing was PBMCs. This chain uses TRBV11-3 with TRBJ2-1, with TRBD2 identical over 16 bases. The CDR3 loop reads CASSSGTSGGAEEFF. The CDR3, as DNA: TGTGCCAGCAGCTCCGGGACTAGCGGGGGGGCCGAGGAGTTCTTC.